This T cell receptor (beta chain) is drawn from a study of CD8 T cells in ankylosing spondylitis. Using its own MiXCR run on the 5' RACE reads, TCRdb lists one record per CDR3 protein. There are about 500,000 distinct CDR3 sequences in the sample; approximately 11% occur only once, and about 6.5% lies in the top ten. Germline CDR1 reads SGHDN; CDR2 reads FVKESK. The CDR3 has 15 amino acids. V lost 5 bases and J lost 2, with 14 bases in between. This clonotype was found a few times. Antigen specificity is unknown. Study-wide points: Reportedly, disease-linked clones are significantly enriched in ankylosing spondylitis patients' matched synovial fluid. Typical of ankylosing spondylitis blood, it appeared, was a TCR beta motif of several highly homologous variants.

The chain joins TRBV14 to TRBJ2-3; tentative D call: TRBD1 (5 bases). The sequencing sample was made of blood, either unsorted or a sorted T cell fraction (not recorded which). The TCR sequence derives from a male donor with ankylosing spondylitis. The CDR3, as DNA: TGTGCCAGCAGCGATAGGGGTCGCTTCACAGATACGCAGTATTTT. This codes for CASSDRGRFTDTQYF.